This TCR beta chain comes out of a study of T-cell reconstitution after alpha-beta-depleted transplantation in children. As concerns this clonotype: What it binds is unknown.

The library targeted TCRbeta and was prepared with unique molecular identifiers. TCRdb ran MiXCR on the PCR reads and lists one entry per CDR3 protein. This table has about 580,000 distinct CDR3 sequences, more than 20% appearing once. Deletions cut 2 bases from V and 3 bases from J, with 7 bases between. The CDR3 has 13 amino acids. Germline V gene lookup returns CDR1 SGHDN and CDR2 FVKESK. Whole-study results and caveats: Some patients owed their high day-60 TCRbeta diversity to surviving recipient T cells and thymic progenitors. Fresh T-cell production supplied most of the T-cell counts and diversity seen one year after transplant. At around two months after transplant, the alpha-beta T cells were reportedly derived from several hundred expanded clones that came from non-depleted graft cells.

This specimen was PBMCs, mostly from graft donor cells, taken 360 days after TCRalphabeta/CD19-depleted stem cell transplant. The V gene is TRBV14, the J gene TRBJ1-1; D unresolved. The sequence was collected from a boy under two years old who had a stem cell transplant for acute myeloid leukemia, so the T cells may come from the graft donor. The CDR3 DNA reads as TGTGCCAGCAGCCAAACTTGGCACACTGAAGCTTTCTTT. Translation: CASSQTWHTEAFF.